This passage covers 3 T cell receptor beta chains from one sample sequenced in a study of cytomegalovirus exposure and HLA in healthy donors listed by TCRdb under 2017. Receptor amplification or capture employed the immunoSEQ multiplex PCR assay. For the multiplex PCR, a mixture combining 60 forward primers for TCR Vbeta segments and 13 reverse primers for TCR Jbeta segments was used. TCRdb carries this immuneACCESS record with in-frame sequences only. Its versions omit some clonotypes, under half of them owing to an unresolved V gene in the studies checked, with the rest unexplained. This sample is represented by 100,000 to 120,000 clones; about 12% of them were singletons. Approximately 15% of the sample is taken by the ten largest. Sequenced sample: PBMCs. These receptors were collected from a man aged 40-55 years in good health and CMV-seropositive.

The V call is TRBV7-2, the J call TRBJ2-1; 7 bases match TRBD2. The J segment lost 0 bases and the V segment lost 1 base, leaving 0 bases of the junction unmatched. The CDR3 contains 15 residues. Germline V CDR1 and CDR2: SGHTA, FQGNSA. Here the CDR3 reads CASSLGTSSYNEQFF. CDR3 nucleotide sequence: TGTGCCAGCAGCTTAGGGACTAGCTCCTACAATGAGCAGTTCTTC.

This clone showed up just a few times. The chain has TRBV6-4 and TRBJ1-2; 7 nucleotides agree with TRBD1. There are 15 residues in the CDR3. Germline V gene lookup returns CDR1 MRHNA and CDR2 SNTAGT. V trimming: 6 bases; J trimming: 2 bases; junction bases outside the gene matches: 9. CDR3 sequence reads: CASSPGTAENYGYTF. The CDR3 DNA sequence: TGTGCCAGCAGCCCCGGGACAGCGGAAAACTATGGCTACACCTTC.

There are a few counts of this clone. The chain joins TRBV6-5 to TRBJ1-2, with TRBD1 matching over 8 bases. This CDR3 comprises 14 residues. Germline V gene data show CDR1 as MNHEY and CDR2 as SVGAGI. Trimming cost V 6 bases and J 4 bases; bases outside gene matches: 7. CDR3 residues: CASRYAGGVYGYTF. DNA for the CDR3: TGTGCCAGCAGATACGCAGGGGGCGTCTATGGCTACACCTTC.